This T cell receptor beta chain was obtained from a study of blood T cell repertoires in COVID-19. Study-level information: Specimens from acute and convalescent COVID-19 originated in the United States, Italy and Spain. PBMCs, B-cell-depleted T cells, or T cells were the source of the cDNA or gDNA that made up the material.

The CDR3 is made up of 16 amino acids. The germline V gene has CDR1 SGHVS and CDR2 FQNEAQ. V was pared by 0 bases and J by 2 bases, with 12 bases between. How the authors handled the data: Reference gene primer amplification gave estimated nucleated cell counts. The repertoire was sequenced with immunoSEQ multiplex PCR; TCRdb's copy has only in-frame clones and lacks some. V, J and clone size are those of that table, while D and trimming were read from the DNA. This sample has approximately 24,000 clones; 89% occur once, and the top ten carry 19%. Sequencing used peripheral blood. This sequence joins TRBV7-8 and TRBJ2-3, with D possibly being TRBD2 (5 bases). This receptor was taken from a human donor in a cohort sampled during active COVID-19. The CDR3 DNA follows: TGTGCCAGCAGCTTAGCGAGGGAGCGAAACACAGATACGCAGTATTTT. Translation: CASSLARERNTDTQYF.